The clone carrying this T cell receptor beta chain is a singleton in its sample. The data belong to a study of T cells in tuberculosis. V lost 0 bases to trimming and J lost 8 bases, with 10 bases between them. CDR3 length equals 13 residues. Germline CDR1 and CDR2: LNHNV and YYDKDF (reference sequence). TCRdb's table, derived via immunoSEQ multiplex PCR, lists solely in-frame clones and lacks some. The repertoire holds over 30,000 clones, with about nine tenths as singletons. The receptor was derived from a donor under 30 with latent tuberculosis or without tuberculosis infection. Some clones in this sample may be carry-over from other donors' samples. The chain combines TRBV15 with TRBJ1-2; D gene ambiguous. The source material was PBMCs. CDR3 nucleotide sequence: TGTGCCACCAGCAGAGATTATCCCTACGGCTACACCTTC. It is translated as CATSRDYPYGYTF.